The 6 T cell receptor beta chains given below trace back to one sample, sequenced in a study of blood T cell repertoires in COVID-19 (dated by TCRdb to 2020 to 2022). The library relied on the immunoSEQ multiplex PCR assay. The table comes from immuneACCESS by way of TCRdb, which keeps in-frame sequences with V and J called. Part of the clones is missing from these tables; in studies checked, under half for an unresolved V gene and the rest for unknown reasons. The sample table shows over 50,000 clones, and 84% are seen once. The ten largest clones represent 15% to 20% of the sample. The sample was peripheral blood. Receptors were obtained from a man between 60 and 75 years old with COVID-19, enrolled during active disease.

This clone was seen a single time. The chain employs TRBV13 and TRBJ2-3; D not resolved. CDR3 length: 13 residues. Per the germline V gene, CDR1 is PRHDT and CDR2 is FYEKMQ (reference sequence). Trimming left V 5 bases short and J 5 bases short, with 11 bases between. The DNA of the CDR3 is TGTGCCAGCAGCGCGAAGCCGGGAGATACGCAGTATTTT. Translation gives CASSAKPGDTQYF.

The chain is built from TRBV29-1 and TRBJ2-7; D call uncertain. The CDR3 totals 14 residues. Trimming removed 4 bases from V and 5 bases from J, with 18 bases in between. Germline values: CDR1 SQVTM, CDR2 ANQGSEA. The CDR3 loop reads CSVVAQANLDEQYF. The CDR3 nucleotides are TGCAGCGTTGTCGCGCAGGCCAACCTGGACGAGCAGTACTTC.

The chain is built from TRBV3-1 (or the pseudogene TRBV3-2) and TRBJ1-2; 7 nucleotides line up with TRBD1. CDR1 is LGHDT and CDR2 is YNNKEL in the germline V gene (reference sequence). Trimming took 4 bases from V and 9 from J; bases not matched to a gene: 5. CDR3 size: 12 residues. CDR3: CASSLDRVSYTF. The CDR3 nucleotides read TGTGCCAGCAGCCTAGACAGGGTGAGCTACACCTTC.

For the CDR3, the DNA is TGTGCCAGCAGCAGGGTCATGGCGGGAGATAATGAGCAGTTCTTC. It translates to CASSRVMAGDNEQFF. J is TRBJ2-1 and V is TRBV5-4, with 7 bases fitting TRBD2. This CDR3 contains 15 residues. Germline loops: CDR1 SGHNT, CDR2 YYREEE (reference sequence). V was clipped by 4 bases and J by 7 bases; unmatched bases: 11.

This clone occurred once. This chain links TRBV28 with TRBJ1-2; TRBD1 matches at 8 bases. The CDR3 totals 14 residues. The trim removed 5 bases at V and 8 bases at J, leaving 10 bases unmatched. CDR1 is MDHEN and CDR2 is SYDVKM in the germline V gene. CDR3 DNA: TGTGCCAGCAGTGTGGCGGACAGGGTGCAAGGCTACACCTTC. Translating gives CASSVADRVQGYTF.

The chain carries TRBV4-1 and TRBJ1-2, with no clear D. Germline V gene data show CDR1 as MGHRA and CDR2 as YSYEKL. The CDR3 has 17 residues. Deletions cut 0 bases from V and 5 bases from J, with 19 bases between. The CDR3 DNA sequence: TGCGCCAGCAGCCAAGAGTCGACAAGGTTACAGTCATATGGCTACACCTTC. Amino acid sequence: CASSQESTRLQSYGYTF.